This T cell receptor (beta chain) is from a study of blood T cell repertoires in COVID-19. Study overall: The United States, Italy and Spain were the sources of the acute and convalescent COVID-19 samples. T cells, B-cell-depleted T cells, or PBMCs provided the cDNA or gDNA that served as material.

Authors' methods: Amplification with reference gene primers provided the estimates of nucleated cell counts. Some clones are missing from TCRdb's copy, which holds only in-frame ones; the method was immunoSEQ multiplex PCR. For V, J and clone size, that table is used; D and trimming come from the DNA. Among some 210,000 clones listed, about 92% were seen once. The CDR3 runs to 15 residues. V was pared by 5 bases and J by 2 bases, with 6 bases of the junction left unmatched. The germline gives CDR1 LNHDA, CDR2 SQIVND (reference sequence). This receptor was obtained from a man younger than 40 with acute or convalescent COVID-19. The chain couples TRBV19 to TRBJ2-3, with 8 nucleotides matching TRBD2. The sequenced sample was peripheral blood. The CDR3 sequence is CASSLAGSNTDTQYF. In DNA, the CDR3 is TGTGCCAGTAGTTTAGCGGGGTCAAACACAGATACGCAGTATTTT.